These T cell receptor beta chains were read from a single sample in a study of shared clonotypes between healthy human individuals. Sequencing used immunoSEQ multiplex PCR; TCRdb keeps in-frame clones, though not all of them. Of 2 million or so clones in the sample, approximately 95% were seen once. The sample consisted of naive CD4+ T cells sorted from blood. The receptors derive from a young man in good health. Each CDR3 is given with its conserved first and last residue. A D gene is named only where the DNA matches it firmly.

CDR3aa	CDR3nt	j_gene	d_gene	v_gene
CASSFRGEGQYGYTF	TGTGCCAGCAGCTTTAGGGGGGAAGGGCAGTATGGCTACACCTTC	TRBJ1-2	-	TRBV5-4
CASSPAGTGGIKAFF	TGTGCCAGCAGTCCCGCCGGGACAGGGGGCATCAAAGCTTTCTTT	TRBJ1-1	TRBD1	TRBV28
CASSSRDSTDTQYF	TGTGCCAGCAGCTCGCGGGACAGCACAGATACGCAGTATTTT	TRBJ2-3	-	TRBV7-3
CASSVGPPTEVHTGELFF	TGTGCCAGCAGCGTAGGTCCCCCGACAGAAGTACACACCGGGGAGCTGTTTTTT	TRBJ2-2	-	TRBV9
CASSESIAGETQYF	TGCGCCAGCAGTGAAAGTATCGCCGGAGAGACCCAGTACTTC	TRBJ2-5	-	TRBV10-1
CAWTGDYEQYF	TGTGCCTGGACGGGGGACTACGAGCAGTACTTC	TRBJ2-7	-	TRBV30
CASSLGGPKIEKLFF	TGTGCCAGCAGCTTAGGAGGGCCCAAGATCGAAAAACTGTTTTTT	TRBJ1-4	-	TRBV7-9
CASSTGTSGRYEQYF	TGTGCCAGCAGCACCGGGACTAGCGGGAGGTACGAGCAGTACTTC	TRBJ2-7	TRBD2	TRBV5-4
CASSGNTGLQETQYF	TGTGCCAGCAGCGGAAACACGGGCCTCCAAGAGACCCAGTACTTC	TRBJ2-5	-	TRBV9
CASSLQGFTGELFF	TGTGCCAGCAGTCTACAGGGTTTTACCGGGGAGCTGTTTTTT	TRBJ2-2	-	TRBV27
CAIRGSGQLNTEAFF	TGTGCCATCAGAGGCTCTGGACAGCTAAACACTGAAGCTTTCTTT	TRBJ1-1	-	TRBV10-3
CASRAGQGGTGELFF	TGTGCCAGCAGGGCAGGACAGGGAGGCACCGGGGAGCTGTTTTTT	TRBJ2-2	TRBD1	TRBV28
CASSRGTGSPTSYEQYF	TGCGCCAGCAGTCGGGGGACAGGGTCGCCTACGTCGTACGAGCAGTACTTC	TRBJ2-7	TRBD1	TRBV23-1
CAWSPTGGLGAFF	TGTGCCTGGAGTCCGACAGGGGGCTTGGGGGCTTTCTTT	TRBJ1-1	TRBD1	TRBV30
CASSPPYLRGGQTQYF	TGTGCCAGCAGTCCCCCATACTTGCGGGGGGGGCAGACCCAGTACTTC	TRBJ2-5	TRBD2	TRBV6-6
CASSLEGMGETQYF	TGCGCCAGCAGCTTGGAAGGTATGGGAGAGACCCAGTACTTC	TRBJ2-5	-	TRBV5-1